This T cell receptor (beta chain) was observed in a study of STAT5B mutations in CD4+ large granular lymphocyte leukemia. Study outcomes and limitations: TRBV06-family usage was enriched in top patient clones (8/27) versus controls (2/35).

This was a survey-level run. Profiling relied on immunoSEQ multiplex PCR, and the TCRdb table lists in-frame clones only, not all of them. The sample comprises roughly 30,000 clones, around four fifths of which are singletons, and less than 4.5% rests with the top ten. The CDR3 consists of 15 residues. V gave up 3 bases and J gave up 4 bases; unmatched junction bases: 4. Germline lookup yields CDR1 KGHSH and CDR2 LQKENI. A remark on this clone: The antigen is undetermined.

Sequences were obtained from CD4+ T cells from blood buffy coats. The rearrangement links TRBV18 to TRBJ2-3, with 10 nucleotides matching TRBD2. The TCR was taken from a human donor in good health. CDR3 DNA sequence: TGTGCCAGCTCACCCCTAGCGGGAGCGGCAGATACGCAGTATTTT. Amino acid sequence: CASSPLAGAADTQYF.